One sample yielded the 2 T cell receptor beta chains listed below, sequenced in a study of Tregs in tolerant kidney transplant recipients. The data were produced by immunoSEQ multiplex PCR, yet TCRdb's version contains in-frame clones alone and is incomplete. Here the sample table reports about 2,700 clones. FACS sorting followed a roughly 6-day coculture of CFSE-labeled recipient PBMCs with irradiated graft donor PBMCs. The antigens these receptors bind are not known. Here the sequenced sample was CD8+ T cells from blood cultured with allogeneic cells, taken before the transplant. These receptors originate from a human patient who received a combined kidney and bone marrow transplant.

Considering frequency, this clone is large (0.1 to 1%). The sequenced fragment ends 3 residues before the CDR3 boundary, so the rest is inferred from the germline J gene. The chain links TRBV7-6 to TRBJ2-3, with TRBD2 identical over 10 bases. The CDR3 length is 16 residues. The V and J ends lost 5 bases and 0 bases, in that order; junction bases with no gene match: 5. From germline, CDR1 is SGHVS and CDR2 FNYEAQ. The DNA read from the CDR3 is TGTGCCAGCAGCCTTCCACTAGCGGGGAGCACAGATACG. Translated: CASSLPLAGSTDT. In full, the CDR3 reads CASSLPLAGSTDTQYF. The full variable domain, with the rest looked up from reference TRBV7-6 and TRBJ2-3, is GAGVSQSPRYKVTKRGQDVALRCDPISGHVSLYWYRQALGQGPEFLTYFNYEAQQDKSGLPNDRFSAERPEGSISTLTIQRTEQRDSAMYRCASSLPLAGSTDTQYFGPGTRLTVL.

Points on this clone: The CDR3 end lies 3 residues beyond the end of the read and is filled in from the germline J gene. This chain connects TRBV27 to TRBJ2-3; 13 bases are shared with TRBD2. J was trimmed by 0 bases and V by 4 bases; bases with no gene match: 4. Germline loops: CDR1 MNHEY, CDR2 SMNVEV (reference sequence). The CDR3 covers 17 residues. This CDR3 is CASSSLLAGGSTDTQYF. The covered CDR3 bases are TGTGCCAGCAGTTCGTTACTAGCGGGAGGGAGCACAGATACG.